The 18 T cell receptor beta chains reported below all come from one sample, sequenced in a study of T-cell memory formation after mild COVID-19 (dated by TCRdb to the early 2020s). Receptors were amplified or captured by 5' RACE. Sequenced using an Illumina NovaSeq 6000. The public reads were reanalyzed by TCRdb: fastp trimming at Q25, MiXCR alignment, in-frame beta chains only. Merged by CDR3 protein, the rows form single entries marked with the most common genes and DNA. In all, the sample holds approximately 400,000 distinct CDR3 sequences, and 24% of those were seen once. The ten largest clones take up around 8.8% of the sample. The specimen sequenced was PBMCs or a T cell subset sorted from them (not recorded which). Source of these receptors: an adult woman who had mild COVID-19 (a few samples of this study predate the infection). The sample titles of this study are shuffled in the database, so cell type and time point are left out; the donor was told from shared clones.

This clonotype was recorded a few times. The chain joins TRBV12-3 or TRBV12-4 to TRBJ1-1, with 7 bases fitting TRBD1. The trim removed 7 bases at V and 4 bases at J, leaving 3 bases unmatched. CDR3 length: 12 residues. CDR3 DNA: TGTGCCAGCAAGACAGGGATCACTGAAGCTTTCTTT. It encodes CASKTGITEAFF.

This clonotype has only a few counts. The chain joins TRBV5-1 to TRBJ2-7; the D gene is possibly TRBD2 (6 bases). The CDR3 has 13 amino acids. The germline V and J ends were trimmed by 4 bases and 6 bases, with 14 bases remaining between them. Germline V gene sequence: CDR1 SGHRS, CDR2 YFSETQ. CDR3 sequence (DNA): TGCGCCAGCAGCCCCGAAGGGCGGGGCGAGCAGTACTTC. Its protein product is CASSPEGRGEQYF.

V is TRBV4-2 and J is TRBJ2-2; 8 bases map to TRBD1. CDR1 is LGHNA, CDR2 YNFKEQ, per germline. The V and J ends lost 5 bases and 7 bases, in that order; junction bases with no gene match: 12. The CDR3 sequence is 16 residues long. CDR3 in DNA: TGTGCCAGCAGCGCACAGGGGGAAGGAGGGATCGGGGAGCTGTTTTTT. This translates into CASSAQGEGGIGELFF.

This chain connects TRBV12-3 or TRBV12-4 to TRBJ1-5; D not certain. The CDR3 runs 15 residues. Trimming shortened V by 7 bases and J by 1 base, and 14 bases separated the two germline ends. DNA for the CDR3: TGTGCCAGCACCATGAGGGTGGGAAGCAATCAGCCCCAGCATTTT. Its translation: CASTMRVGSNQPQHF.

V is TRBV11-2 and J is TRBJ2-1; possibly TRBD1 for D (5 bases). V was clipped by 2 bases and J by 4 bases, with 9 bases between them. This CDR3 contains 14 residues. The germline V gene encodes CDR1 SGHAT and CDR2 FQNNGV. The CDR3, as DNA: TGTGCCAGCAGCTTAATGGGGCGTTACAATGAGCAGTTCTTC. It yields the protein CASSLMGRYNEQFF. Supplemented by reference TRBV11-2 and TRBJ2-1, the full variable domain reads EAGVAQSPRYKIIEKRQSVAFWCNPISGHATLYWYQQILGQGPKLLIQFQNNGVVDDSQLPKDRFSAERLKGVDSTLKIQPAKLEDSAVYLCASSLMGRYNEQFFGPGTRLTVL.

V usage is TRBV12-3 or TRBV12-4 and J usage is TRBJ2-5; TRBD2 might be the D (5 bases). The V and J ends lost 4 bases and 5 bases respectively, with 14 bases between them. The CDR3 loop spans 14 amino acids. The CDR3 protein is CASSSDWRRETQYF. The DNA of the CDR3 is TGTGCCAGCAGTTCGGACTGGCGCAGGGAGACCCAGTACTTC.

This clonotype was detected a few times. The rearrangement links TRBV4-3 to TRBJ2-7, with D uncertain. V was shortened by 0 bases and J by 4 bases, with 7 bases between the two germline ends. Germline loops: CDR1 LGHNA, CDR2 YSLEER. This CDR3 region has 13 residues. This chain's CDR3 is CASSQDRLYEQYF. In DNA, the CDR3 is TGCGCCAGCAGCCAAGACAGGCTTTACGAGCAGTACTTC.

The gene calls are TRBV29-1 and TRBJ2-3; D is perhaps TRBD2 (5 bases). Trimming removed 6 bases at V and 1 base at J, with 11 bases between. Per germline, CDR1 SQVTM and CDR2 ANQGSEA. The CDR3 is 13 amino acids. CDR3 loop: CSVPGKGTDTQYF. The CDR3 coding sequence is TGCAGCGTCCCCGGGAAGGGCACAGATACGCAGTATTTT.

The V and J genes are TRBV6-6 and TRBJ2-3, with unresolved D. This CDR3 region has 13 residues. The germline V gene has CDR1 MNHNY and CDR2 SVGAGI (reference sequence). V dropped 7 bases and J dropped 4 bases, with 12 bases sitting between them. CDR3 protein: CASTPIPPDTQYF. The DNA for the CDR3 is TGTGCCAGCACCCCAATTCCCCCAGATACGCAGTATTTT.

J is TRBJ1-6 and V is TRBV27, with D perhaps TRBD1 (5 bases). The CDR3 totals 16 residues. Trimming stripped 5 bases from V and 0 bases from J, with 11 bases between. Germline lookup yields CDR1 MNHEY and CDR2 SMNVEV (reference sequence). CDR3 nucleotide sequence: TGTGCCAGCAGTCAGGGTTTAAGCTCCTATAATTCACCCCTCCACTTT. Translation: CASSQGLSSYNSPLHF.

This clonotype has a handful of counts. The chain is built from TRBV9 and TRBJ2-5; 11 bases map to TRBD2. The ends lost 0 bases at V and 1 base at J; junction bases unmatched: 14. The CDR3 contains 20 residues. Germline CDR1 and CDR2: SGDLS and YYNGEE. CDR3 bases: TGTGCCAGCAGCGTAGTAATAGCGGGAGGGCCTGCAATTCTCCAAGAGACCCAGTACTTC. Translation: CASSVVIAGGPAILQETQYF.

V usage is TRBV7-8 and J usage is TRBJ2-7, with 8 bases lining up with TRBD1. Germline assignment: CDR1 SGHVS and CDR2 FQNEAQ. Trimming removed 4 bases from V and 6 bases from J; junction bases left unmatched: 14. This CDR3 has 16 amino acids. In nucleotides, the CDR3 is TGTGCCAGCAGCTCGTATCGGACAGGGTATACCTCCGAGCAGTACTTC. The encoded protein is CASSSYRTGYTSEQYF.

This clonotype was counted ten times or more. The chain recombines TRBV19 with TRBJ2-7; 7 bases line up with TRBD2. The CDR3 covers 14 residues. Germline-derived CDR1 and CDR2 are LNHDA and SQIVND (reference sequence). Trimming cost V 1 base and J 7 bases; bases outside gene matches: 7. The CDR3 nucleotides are TGTGCCAGTAGTATAGTTGGCGGGAGCGAAGAGCAGTACTTC. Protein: CASSIVGGSEEQYF.

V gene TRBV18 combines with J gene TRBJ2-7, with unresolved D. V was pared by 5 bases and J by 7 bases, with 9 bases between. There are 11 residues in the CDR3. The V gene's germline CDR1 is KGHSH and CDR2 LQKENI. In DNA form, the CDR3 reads TGTGCCAGCTCAGGCCCTCAGGAGCAGTACTTC. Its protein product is CASSGPQEQYF.

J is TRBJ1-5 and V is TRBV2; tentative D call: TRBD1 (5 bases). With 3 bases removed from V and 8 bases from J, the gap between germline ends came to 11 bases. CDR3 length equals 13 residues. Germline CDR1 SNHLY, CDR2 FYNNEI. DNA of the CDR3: TGTGCCAGCAGTGAGGGGGGAGGGAAGCCCCAGCATTTT. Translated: CASSEGGGKPQHF.

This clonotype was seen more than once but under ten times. The CDR3 DNA is TGTGCCAGCAGTTTGGTGACTAGCGGGCGGTCCACTTCCAATGAGCAGTTCTTC. Translating gives CASSLVTSGRSTSNEQFF. The chain carries TRBV27 and TRBJ2-1; 10 bases map to TRBD2. The J segment lost 6 bases and the V segment lost 3 bases, leaving 14 bases of the junction unmatched. This CDR3 spans 18 amino acids. Germline V CDR1 and CDR2: MNHEY, SMNVEV (reference sequence).

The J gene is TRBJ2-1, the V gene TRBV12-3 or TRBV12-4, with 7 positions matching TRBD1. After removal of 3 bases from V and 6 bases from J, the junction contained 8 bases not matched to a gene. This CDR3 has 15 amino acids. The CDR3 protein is CASSFRQGGSNEQFF. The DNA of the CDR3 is TGTGCCAGCAGTTTCCGACAGGGTGGGAGCAATGAGCAGTTCTTC.

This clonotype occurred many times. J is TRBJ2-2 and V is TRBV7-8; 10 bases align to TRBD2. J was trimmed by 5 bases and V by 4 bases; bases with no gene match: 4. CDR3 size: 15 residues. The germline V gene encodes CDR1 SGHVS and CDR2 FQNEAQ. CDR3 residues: CASSSLAGGTGELFF. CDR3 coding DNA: TGTGCCAGCAGCTCCTTAGCGGGAGGTACCGGGGAGCTGTTTTTT. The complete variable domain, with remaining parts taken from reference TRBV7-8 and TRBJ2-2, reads GAGVSQSPRYKVAKRGQDVALRCDPISGHVSLFWYQQALGQGPEFLTYFQNEAQLDKSGLPSDRFFAERPEGSVSTLKIQRTQQEDSAVYLCASSSLAGGTGELFFGEGSRLTVL.